This T cell receptor beta chain emerged from a study of blood T cell repertoires in COVID-19. In the study overall: The study drew acute and convalescent COVID-19 samples from the United States, Italy and Spain. PBMCs, B-cell-depleted T cells, or T cells were the source of the cDNA or gDNA that made up the material.

V was clipped by 4 bases and J by 2 bases; unmatched bases: 11. Germline V gene sequence: CDR1 MDHEN, CDR2 SYDVKM. This CDR3 has 17 amino acids. In the original workflow: From reference gene primer amplification, estimates of nucleated cell counts were derived. Measured with immunoSEQ multiplex PCR; TCRdb has only the in-frame clones, and not every one. The V and J calls and clone size were taken over from that table, and D and trimming were inferred from the DNA. The sample contains fewer than 90,000 clones, roughly 89% of which appear only once. The sequencing input was peripheral blood. The clonotype originates from a man between 25 and 39 years old with acute or convalescent COVID-19. The rearrangement joins TRBV28 to TRBJ2-1; 7 bases fit TRBD2. The CDR3 DNA is TGTGCCAGCAGTTCCGCGGACGCTAGCGGCCCCTACAATGAGCAGTTCTTC. Protein sequence: CASSSADASGPYNEQFF.